Listed below are T cell receptor beta chains from one sample, sequenced in a study of T cells in Graves' hyperthyroidism and ophthalmopathy. TCRdb itself ran the multiplex PCR reads through MiXCR, one entry per CDR3 protein. The table includes about 420,000 distinct CDR3 sequences, around a sixth detected once. The specimen was blood. The receptors were gathered from a woman between 18 and 29 years old with Graves' hyperthyroidism. Each CDR3 is given with its conserved first and last residue. D genes are given only for firm matches. For some rows the clone size is stated as once, few or many, or as a class when expanded; others skip it.

clone_size,v_call,j_call,d_call,cdr3_aa,cdr3_nt
.,TRBV4-1,TRBJ2-3,.,CASSQEPWGTPSTDTQYF,TGCGCCAGCAGCCAAGAGCCGTGGGGGACCCCTAGCACAGATACGCAGTATTTT
few,TRBV28,TRBJ2-2,.,CASSGQWPPNTGELFF,TGTGCCAGCAGCGGACAGTGGCCCCCGAACACCGGGGAGCTGTTTTTT
.,TRBV5-6,TRBJ2-3,.,CASSLSLWEDSTDTQYF,TGTGCCAGCAGCTTGTCTTTGTGGGAGGACAGCACAGATACGCAGTATTTT
many,TRBV27,TRBJ1-5,.,CASSPQSLNSNQPQHF,TGTGCCAGCAGCCCCCAGTCACTTAATAGCAATCAGCCCCAGCATTTT
many,TRBV20-1,TRBJ2-1,.,CSAGRDFYNEQFF,TGCAGTGCTGGAAGGGACTTTTACAATGAGCAGTTCTTC
.,TRBV19,TRBJ1-5,.,CASWAPGYSNQPQHF,TGTGCCAGTTGGGCTCCGGGCTATAGCAATCAGCCCCAGCATTTT
.,TRBV5-1,TRBJ1-2,.,CASSLGEGVGGYTF,TGCGCCAGCAGCTTGGGAGAAGGGGTAGGCGGCTACACCTTC
few,TRBV11-3,TRBJ2-3,TRBD2,CASSSGTSGGPDTQYF,TGTGCCAGCAGCTCCGGAACTAGCGGGGGGCCAGATACGCAGTATTTT
.,TRBV20-1,TRBJ1-5,.,CSAREAGRRLHNQPQHF,TGCAGTGCTAGAGAGGCGGGCAGGAGGCTTCACAATCAGCCCCAGCATTTT
many,TRBV2,TRBJ1-1,.,CASSGQSGRANTEAFF,TGTGCCAGCAGTGGACAATCGGGACGGGCGAACACTGAAGCTTTCTTT
many,TRBV6-1,TRBJ2-7,.,CASSPLPGPGRIYEQYF,TGTGCCAGCAGTCCACTTCCCGGTCCAGGGCGTATCTACGAGCAGTACTTC
.,TRBV7-3,TRBJ1-1,.,CASSFSPQDTEAFF,TGTGCCAGCAGCTTTAGTCCGCAGGACACTGAAGCTTTCTTT
many,TRBV28,TRBJ1-2,.,CASSLWGVVNYGYTF,TGTGCCAGCAGTTTATGGGGGGTGGTAAACTATGGCTACACCTTC
many,TRBV12-3/TRBV12-4,TRBJ1-2,.,CASSLEGTSGYGYTF,TGTGCCAGCAGCCTGGAGGGGACCTCTGGGTATGGCTACACCTTC
many,TRBV6-1,TRBJ2-1,.,CASSEWMHRGNEQFF,TGTGCCAGCAGTGAATGGATGCATCGGGGCAATGAGCAGTTCTTC
.,TRBV18,TRBJ1-1,TRBD1,CASSRTGSPEAFF,TGTGCCAGCTCACGGACAGGGAGTCCTGAAGCTTTCTTT
few,TRBV7-3,TRBJ2-7,.,CASSLQPGWNRDEQYF,TGTGCCAGCAGCCTACAGCCCGGATGGAATAGGGACGAGCAGTACTTC
.,TRBV10-3,TRBJ2-7,TRBD1,CAISKVGRTGDNEQYF,TGTGCCATCAGTAAAGTGGGTAGGACAGGGGATAACGAGCAGTACTTC
many,TRBV12-3/TRBV12-4,TRBJ2-1,.,CASSFNAGGGNEQFF,TGTGCCAGCAGTTTTAATGCGGGCGGTGGCAATGAGCAGTTCTTC
many,TRBV12-3/TRBV12-4,TRBJ2-5,.,CASRLLWQETQYF,TGTGCCAGCAGGCTTCTCTGGCAAGAGACCCAGTACTTC
many,TRBV2,TRBJ2-1,TRBD2,CASRELAGGLNEQFF,TGTGCCAGCAGAGAACTAGCGGGGGGGCTCAATGAGCAGTTCTTC
many,TRBV7-9,TRBJ1-4,.,CASSVDRDEKLFF,TGTGCCAGCAGCGTAGACAGAGATGAAAAACTGTTTTTT
many,TRBV2,TRBJ1-5,TRBD1,CASSLGQGHSQPQHF,TGTGCCAGCAGTTTAGGACAGGGGCACTCTCAGCCCCAGCATTTT
many,TRBV10-3,TRBJ2-1,.,CAISESWGLLDNEQFF,TGTGCCATCAGTGAGTCGTGGGGGCTTCTCGACAATGAGCAGTTCTTC
many,TRBV2,TRBJ2-1,TRBD1,CASKTGPHNEQFF,TGTGCCAGCAAGACAGGGCCTCACAATGAGCAGTTCTTC
many,TRBV7-2,TRBJ1-5,.,CASSPQGSNQPQHF,TGTGCCAGCAGCCCCCAGGGGTCAAATCAGCCCCAGCATTTT
many,TRBV11-2,TRBJ1-3,.,CASSRGASSGNTIYF,TGTGCCAGCAGCAGAGGGGCTAGCTCTGGAAACACCATATATTTT
.,TRBV20-1,TRBJ2-3,TRBD2,CSARDWGLAGGADTQYF,TGCAGTGCTAGAGATTGGGGACTAGCGGGGGGCGCAGATACGCAGTATTTT
.,TRBV6-2/TRBV6-3,TRBJ1-2,.,CASSSTGSSGYTF,TGTGCCAGCAGTTCCACGGGGAGCAGTGGCTACACCTTC
many,TRBV12-3/TRBV12-4,TRBJ1-2,TRBD1,CASRGDRAYGYTF,TGTGCCAGCAGGGGCGACAGGGCCTATGGCTACACCTTC
.,TRBV6-5,TRBJ2-7,TRBD2,CASSYRRGTGEQYF,TGTGCCAGCAGTTACCGGCGGGGGACCGGCGAGCAGTACTTC
many,TRBV20-1,TRBJ1-1,.,CSAGENTEAFF,TGCAGTGCAGGGGAGAACACTGAAGCTTTCTTT
.,TRBV19,TRBJ1-5,TRBD1,CVSSPYDRGNNQPQHF,TGTGTCAGTAGTCCGTACGACAGGGGGAACAATCAGCCCCAGCATTTT
many,TRBV11-2,TRBJ2-1,.,CASSFHTNEQFF,TGTGCCAGCAGCTTTCACACAAATGAGCAGTTCTTC
.,TRBV27,TRBJ2-4,.,CASSDVYGNIQYF,TGTGCCAGCAGTGACGTGTATGGGAACATTCAGTACTTC
.,TRBV19,TRBJ2-6,.,CASINSGANVLTF,TGTGCCAGTATTAACTCTGGGGCCAACGTCCTGACTTTC
few,TRBV20-1,TRBJ1-2,.,CSAGGGFTGYTF,TGCAGTGCTGGGGGGGGGTTTACTGGCTACACCTTC
many,TRBV7-8,TRBJ2-1,.,CASSLSGGGSEQFF,TGTGCCAGCAGCCTATCCGGGGGCGGAAGTGAGCAGTTCTTC
few,TRBV12-3/TRBV12-4,TRBJ1-2,.,CASSLLEDYGYTF,TGTGCCAGCAGTTTATTGGAGGACTATGGCTACACCTTC